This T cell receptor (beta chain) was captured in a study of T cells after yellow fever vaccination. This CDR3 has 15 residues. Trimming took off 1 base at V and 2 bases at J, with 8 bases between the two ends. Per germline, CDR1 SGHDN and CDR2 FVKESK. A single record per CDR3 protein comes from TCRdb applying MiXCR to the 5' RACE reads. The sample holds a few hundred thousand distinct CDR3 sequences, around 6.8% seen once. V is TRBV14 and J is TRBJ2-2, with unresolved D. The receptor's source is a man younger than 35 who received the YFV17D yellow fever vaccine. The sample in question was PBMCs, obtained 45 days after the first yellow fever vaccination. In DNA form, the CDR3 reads TGTGCCAGCAGCCAAGCGAAGGGAAACACCGGGGAGCTGTTTTTT. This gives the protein CASSQAKGNTGELFF.